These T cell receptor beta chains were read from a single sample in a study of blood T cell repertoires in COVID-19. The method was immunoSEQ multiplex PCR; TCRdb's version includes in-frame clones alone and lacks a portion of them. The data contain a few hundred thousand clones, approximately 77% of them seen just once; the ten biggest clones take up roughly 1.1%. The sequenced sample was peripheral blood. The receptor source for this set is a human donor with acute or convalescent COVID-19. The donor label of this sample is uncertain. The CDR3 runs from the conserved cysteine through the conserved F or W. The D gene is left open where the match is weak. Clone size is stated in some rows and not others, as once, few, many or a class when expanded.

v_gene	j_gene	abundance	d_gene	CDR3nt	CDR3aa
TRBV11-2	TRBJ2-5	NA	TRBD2	TGTGCCAGCAGCCCTAGCGGGGCGGCGGGCCAAGAGACCCAGTACTTC	CASSPSGAAGQETQYF
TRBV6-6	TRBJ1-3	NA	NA	TGTGCCAGCAGTTACGTTGATGGCGGAAACACCATATATTTT	CASSYVDGGNTIYF
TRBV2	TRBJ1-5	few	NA	TGTGCCAGCAGTGTATTCAGGGATGAGCCCCAGCATTTT	CASSVFRDEPQHF
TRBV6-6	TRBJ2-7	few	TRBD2	TGTGCCAGCAGTTACTCTGGCGGGAGCTCCTACGAGCAGTACTTC	CASSYSGGSSYEQYF
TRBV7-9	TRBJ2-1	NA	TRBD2	TGTGCCAGCAGCCCAACCCCGACTAGCGGGGTTTACAATGAGCAGTTCTTC	CASSPTPTSGVYNEQFF
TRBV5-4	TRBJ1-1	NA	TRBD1	TGTGCCAGCAGCGGAAACTGGGACAGGCATGAAGCTTTCTTT	CASSGNWDRHEAFF
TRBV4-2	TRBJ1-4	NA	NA	TGTGCCAGCAGCCGCAGCGGATTAGGAGGTGAAAAACTGTTTTTT	CASSRSGLGGEKLFF
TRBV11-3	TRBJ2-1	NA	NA	TGTGCCAGCAGCCCCGGACCAGGGGATGAGCAGTTCTTC	CASSPGPGDEQFF
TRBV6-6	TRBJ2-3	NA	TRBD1	TGTGCCAGCAGTTACTCGGGACAGAGCACAGATACGCAGTATTTT	CASSYSGQSTDTQYF
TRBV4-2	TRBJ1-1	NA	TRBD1	TGTGCCAGCAGCCCGACAGGGTTAGGGACTGAAGCTTTCTTT	CASSPTGLGTEAFF
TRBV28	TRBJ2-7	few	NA	TGTGCCAGCAGTTTGCGGCCCCGGGAGCAGTACTTC	CASSLRPREQYF
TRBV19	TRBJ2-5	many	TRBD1	TGTGCCAGTAGGAGAACAGGGGGCCAAGAGACCCAGTACTTC	CASRRTGGQETQYF
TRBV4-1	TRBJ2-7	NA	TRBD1	TGCGCCAGCAGCCACCTCTCAGGGGGTAGGAACGAGCAGTACTTC	CASSHLSGGRNEQYF
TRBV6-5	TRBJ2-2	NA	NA	TGTGCCAGCGGTACCGGGGGGCTGATCGGGGAGCTGTTTTTT	CASGTGGLIGELFF
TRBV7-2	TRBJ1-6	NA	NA	TGTGCCAGCAGCTCAGGGAAGGGGTCACCCCTCCACTTT	CASSSGKGSPLHF
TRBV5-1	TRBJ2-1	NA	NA	TGCGCCAGCAGGGCTAGTCCCTCCTACAATGAGCAGTTCTTC	CASRASPSYNEQFF
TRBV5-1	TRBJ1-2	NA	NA	TGCGCCAGCAGCTTGGGGGGACTGGGCTATGGCTACACCTTC	CASSLGGLGYGYTF
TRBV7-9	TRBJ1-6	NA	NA	TGTGCCAGCAGCCGATCGCTCAGGGGTGGGACCTATAATTCACCCCTCCACTTT	CASSRSLRGGTYNSPLHF
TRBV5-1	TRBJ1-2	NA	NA	TGCGCCAGCAGCCCCTCGACTTATGGCTACACCTTC	CASSPSTYGYTF
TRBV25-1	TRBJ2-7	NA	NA	TGTGCCAGCAGTGAATGGGTGGGAGGCACCTACGAGCAGTACTTC	CASSEWVGGTYEQYF
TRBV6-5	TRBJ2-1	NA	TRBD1	TGTGCCAGCAGTTTCGATAGGGGGCCCAGTGAGCAGTTCTTC	CASSFDRGPSEQFF
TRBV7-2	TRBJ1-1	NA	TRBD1	TGTGCCAGCAGCTTAGTTCGGGACAGCCCATCCATTTTT	CASSLVRDSPSIF
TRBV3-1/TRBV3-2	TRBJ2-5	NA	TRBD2	TGTGCCAGCAGGCTCGGACTAGCGGGGGGGGGTCTGGAGACCCAGTACTTC	CASRLGLAGGGLETQYF
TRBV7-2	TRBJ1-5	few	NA	TGTGCCAGCAGCCTCCATGGCGGGTACTATAGCAATCAGCCCCAGCATTTT	CASSLHGGYYSNQPQHF
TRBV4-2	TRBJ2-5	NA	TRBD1	TGTGCCAGCAGCCAAGACCGGGACAGAAAAGAGACCCAGTACTTC	CASSQDRDRKETQYF
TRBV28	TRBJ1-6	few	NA	TGTGCCAGCAGTCCCCCGACAGACTATAATTCACCCCTCCACTTT	CASSPPTDYNSPLHF
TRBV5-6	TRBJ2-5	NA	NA	TGTGCCAGCAGCCAGGCAGAGACCCAGTACTTC	CASSQAETQYF
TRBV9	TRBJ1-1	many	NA	TGTGCCAGCAGCCCATGGGGGGGGCAGGAAGCTTTCTTT	CASSPWGGQEAFF
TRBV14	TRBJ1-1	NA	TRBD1	TGTGCCAGCAGCCAAGGCTTGGACAGGGGGGCGAGAAACACTGAAGCTTTCTTT	CASSQGLDRGARNTEAFF
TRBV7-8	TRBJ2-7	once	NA	TGTGCCAGCAGCCGACTGCCACGGGACGAGCAGTACTTC	CASSRLPRDEQYF
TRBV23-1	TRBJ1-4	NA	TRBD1	TGCGCCAGCAGTCAACAAACGCCGGGACAGGGGGCTCCTAATGAAAAACTGTTTTTT	CASSQQTPGQGAPNEKLFF
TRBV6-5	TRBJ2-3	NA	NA	TGTGCCAGCAGGATAGACAGATTGACAGATACGCAGTATTTT	CASRIDRLTDTQYF
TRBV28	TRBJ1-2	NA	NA	TGTGCCAGCAGTTTATGGGGGCGCCGGCCAGATGGCTACACCTTC	CASSLWGRRPDGYTF
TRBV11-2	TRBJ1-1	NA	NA	TGTGCCAGCAGCCCACCTTGGGGGGGCAGTAACACTGAAGCTTTCTTT	CASSPPWGGSNTEAFF
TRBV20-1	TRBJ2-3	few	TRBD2	TGCAGTGCTATTGATCCCGGGACTAGCGGGGGGCCTTATTCAGATACGCAGTATTTT	CSAIDPGTSGGPYSDTQYF
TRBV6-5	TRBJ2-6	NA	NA	TGTGCCAGCAGTCTCGGGGGATCTGGGGCCAACGTCCTGACTTTC	CASSLGGSGANVLTF
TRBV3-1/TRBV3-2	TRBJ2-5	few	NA	TGTGCCAGCAGTCAATTGCGGGAGACCCAGTACTTC	CASSQLRETQYF
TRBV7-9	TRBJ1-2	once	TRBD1	TGTGCCAGCAGCTTAGCAGGACAGGGGAACTATGGCTACACCTTC	CASSLAGQGNYGYTF
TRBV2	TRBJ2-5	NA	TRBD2	TGTGCCAGCGGGAAGACTAGCCCTTTCTTAGAGACCCAGTACTTC	CASGKTSPFLETQYF
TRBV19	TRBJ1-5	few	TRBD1	TGTGCCAGTAGTCTCAGGACAGGGGCTGGCAATCAGCCCCAGCATTTT	CASSLRTGAGNQPQHF
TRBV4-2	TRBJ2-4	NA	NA	TGTGCCAGCAGCCAACCACAGGTTCAAAACATTCAGTACTTC	CASSQPQVQNIQYF
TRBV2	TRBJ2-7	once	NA	TGTGCCAGCAGCGCCGACAGGTTGGGCTACGAGCAGTACTTC	CASSADRLGYEQYF
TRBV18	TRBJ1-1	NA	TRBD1	TGTGCCAGCTCACGGGACAGGGCGAACACTGAAGCTTTCTTT	CASSRDRANTEAFF
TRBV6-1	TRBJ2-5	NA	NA	TGTGCCAGCAGTGGAATGATCTCCAGGTTACTCCAAGAGACCCAGTACTTC	CASSGMISRLLQETQYF
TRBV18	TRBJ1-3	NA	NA	TGTGCCAGCTCACCACGGGAACAGGGATCTGGAAACACCATATATTTT	CASSPREQGSGNTIYF
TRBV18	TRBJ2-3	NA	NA	TGTGCCAGCTCATCGGACAACAAGGCGCAGTATTTT	CASSSDNKAQYF
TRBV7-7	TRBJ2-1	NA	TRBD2	TGTGCCAGCAGCTTTGGACTAGCGGGAGGGGGCAATGAGCAGTTCTTC	CASSFGLAGGGNEQFF
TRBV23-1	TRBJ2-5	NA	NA	TGCGCCAGCAGTCAATCTGTTATGGGCCCGGTGAGTAGGACCCAGTACTTC	CASSQSVMGPVSRTQYF
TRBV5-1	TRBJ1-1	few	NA	TGCGCCAGCAGCTCCAGGCTGAACACTGAAGCTTTCTTT	CASSSRLNTEAFF
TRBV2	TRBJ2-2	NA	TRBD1	TGTGCCAGCAGTCCGACAGGGTTGGGCTCCGGGGAGCTGTTTTTT	CASSPTGLGSGELFF
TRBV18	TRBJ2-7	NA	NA	TGTGCCAGCTCACCACCGACTAACTCCTACGAGCAGTACTTC	CASSPPTNSYEQYF
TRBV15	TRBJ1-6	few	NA	TGTGCCACCCGCTGGGGGGGGGATTCACCCCTCCACTTT	CATRWGGDSPLHF
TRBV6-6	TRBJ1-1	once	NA	TGTGCCAGCAGTTACTCACGGGGCACTGAAGCTTTCTTT	CASSYSRGTEAFF
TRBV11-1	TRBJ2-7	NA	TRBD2	TGTGCCAGCAGCTTTTCAGCGGGACCCTACGAGCAGTACTTC	CASSFSAGPYEQYF
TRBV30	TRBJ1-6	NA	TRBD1	TGTGCCAGAGCCAAGGGGGCTAATTCACCCCTCCACTTT	CARAKGANSPLHF
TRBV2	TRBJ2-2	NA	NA	TGTGCCAGCAATGGGGGACTCCTGGGAACCGGGGAGCTGTTTTTT	CASNGGLLGTGELFF
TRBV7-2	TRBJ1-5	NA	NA	TGTGCCAGCAGCTTAGATTATAGCAATCAGCCCCAGCATTTT	CASSLDYSNQPQHF
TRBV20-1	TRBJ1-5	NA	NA	TGCAGTGCTAGTCGACAGGTGGGCAATCAGCCCCAGCATTTT	CSASRQVGNQPQHF
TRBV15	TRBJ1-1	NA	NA	TGTGCCACCAGCAGAGGCAAGCAAACGAACACTGAAGCTTTCTTT	CATSRGKQTNTEAFF